This is a list of T cell receptor beta chains from one sample in a study of blood T cells in healthy people across ages. From the 5' RACE reads, TCRdb called clonotypes with MiXCR, one entry per CDR3 protein. The data show roughly 790,000 distinct CDR3 sequences, approximately 43% seen once. The sequenced sample was blood. The receptor source for this set is a woman in her fifties or sixties in good health. Both conserved end residues are part of each CDR3. A D gene is named only where the DNA matches it firmly. Expanded clones are given a class, and other clones once, few, many or no size at all.

size	V	J	D	DNA	CDR3
-	TRBV4-2	TRBJ1-2	TRBD1	TGTGCCAGTAGCCAGACCGGGACAGGGGGTAACTATGGCAACACCTTC	CASSQTGTGGNYGNTF
-	TRBV7-9	TRBJ1-6	-	TGTGCCAGCAGCTTAGTCCAGGGCTATAATTCACCCCTCCACTTT	CASSLVQGYNSPLHF
few	TRBV7-9	TRBJ2-7	-	TGTGCCAGCAGCCACCCGGACCTCTTAATGGGGGGCGAGCAGTACTTC	CASSHPDLLMGGEQYF
many	TRBV7-9	TRBJ2-6	-	TGTGCCAGCAGCCCTAGTGGACGCTCTGGGGCCAACGTCCTGACTTTC	CASSPSGRSGANVLTF
few	TRBV12-3/TRBV12-4	TRBJ2-2	TRBD2	TGTGCCAGCAGTTATAGCGGGAGAGGAACCGGGGAGCTGTTTTTT	CASSYSGRGTGELFF
few	TRBV20-1	TRBJ2-7	-	TGCAGTGCGCCAGGAGAGTACGAGCAGTACTTC	CSAPGEYEQYF
once	TRBV20-1	TRBJ2-5	TRBD2	TGCAGTACTAGTAGGACTAGCGGGTTTTGGGGGGAGACCCAGTACTTC	CSTSRTSGFWGETQYF
-	TRBV5-1	TRBJ1-1	-	TGCGCCAGCAGCTTGGCAGGGACCAAGCAGGGCACTGAAGCTTTCTTT	CASSLAGTKQGTEAFF
-	TRBV20-1	TRBJ2-1	TRBD1	TGCAGTGCGGATGACAGGGGTGGGAATGAGCAGTTCTTC	CSADDRGGNEQFF
-	TRBV28	TRBJ2-7	TRBD1	TGTGCCAGCAGTCCGTACCGGGACAGAGGACCCGAGCAGTACTTC	CASSPYRDRGPEQYF
-	TRBV10-3	TRBJ1-5	TRBD1	TGTGCCATCAGTGATGGACCCACAGGGGTAGAGCCCCAGCATTTT	CAISDGPTGVEPQHF
once	TRBV20-1	TRBJ2-5	-	TGCAGTGCTCCCCATCGGGTGGCAGAGACCCAGTACTTC	CSAPHRVAETQYF
-	TRBV29-1	TRBJ1-5	TRBD1	TGCAGCGTCCTGGACAGGGACAGCCAGCCCCAGCATTTT	CSVLDRDSQPQHF
-	TRBV7-6	TRBJ1-2	-	TGTGCCAGCAGCAGTAACAGGGACTATGGCTACACCTTC	CASSSNRDYGYTF
few	TRBV7-9	TRBJ2-3	TRBD2	TGTGCCAGCAGCAGGACTAGCGGGAGTAAGAATACGCAGTATTTT	CASSRTSGSKNTQYF
-	TRBV5-1	TRBJ2-1	-	TGCGCCAGCAGCTTGCTTGTTAATGAGCAGTTCTTC	CASSLLVNEQFF
-	TRBV28	TRBJ1-5	-	TGTGCCAGCAGACCACATGAAAGCAATCAGCCCCAGCATTTT	CASRPHESNQPQHF
-	TRBV7-3	TRBJ2-1	TRBD2	TGTGCCAGCAGCATAAGACGAGCGGGAAGCAATGAGCAGTTCTTC	CASSIRRAGSNEQFF
-	TRBV4-2	TRBJ2-3	-	TGTGCCAGCAGCCAAGAAGTGGGGAGGGATACGCAGTATTTT	CASSQEVGRDTQYF
-	TRBV4-1	TRBJ1-4	TRBD1	TGCGCCAGCAGCTGGGGGCCGGACAGGGATGAAAAACTGTTTTTT	CASSWGPDRDEKLFF
-	TRBV25-1	TRBJ1-2	-	TGTGCCAGCAGTGTCACAGGATCCAGCTACACCTTC	CASSVTGSSYTF
few	TRBV9	TRBJ2-1	-	TGTGCCAGCAGCGTTAGCAACGCTTCTAACAATGAGCAGTTCTTC	CASSVSNASNNEQFF
few	TRBV7-9	TRBJ2-4	TRBD2	TGTGCCAGCAGCCACGGGGGAGGGGAAAACATTCAGTACTTC	CASSHGGGENIQYF
-	TRBV20-1	TRBJ2-3	-	TGCAGTGCTAGAGAAAGAGACTACCAGAAGTATTTT	CSARERDYQKYF
-	TRBV9	TRBJ2-1	-	TGTGCCAGCAGCCCCATGGGCAGTTACTACAATGAGCAGTTCTTC	CASSPMGSYYNEQFF
-	TRBV20-1	TRBJ2-2	TRBD1	TGCAGTGCTAGGGACACTAACAGGGGCGGGGAGCTGTTTTTT	CSARDTNRGGELFF
few	TRBV4-2	TRBJ2-5	TRBD2	TGTGCCAGCAGCCAACCTAGCGGGAGAGAGAATGAGCAGTACTTC	CASSQPSGRENEQYF
few	TRBV29-1	TRBJ1-2	-	TGCAGCGGAAAAAGGGGCAGGGATAACTATGGCTACACCTTC	CSGKRGRDNYGYTF
few	TRBV24-1	TRBJ2-5	-	TGTGCCACCAGTGGACCGGCAGACAGTTACAATGAGCAGTACTTC	CATSGPADSYNEQYF
-	TRBV4-1	TRBJ2-5	-	TGCGCCAGCAGCCATACCTTCGACCCGAACGATGAGCAGTACTTC	CASSHTFDPNDEQYF
-	TRBV29-1	TRBJ2-5	-	TGCAGCGTTGAAGGAGCGGCAGAACAAGAGACCCAGTACTTC	CSVEGAAEQETQYF
few	TRBV6-1	TRBJ1-5	-	TGTGCCAGCAGTGAATCACAGGGATTGACCAATCAGCCCCAGCATTTT	CASSESQGLTNQPQHF
-	TRBV12-3/TRBV12-4	TRBJ1-2	-	TGTGCCGGCAGTCCAGCGGCGGGTCCGGACTATGGCTACACCTTC	CAGSPAAGPDYGYTF
many	TRBV5-1	TRBJ2-7	TRBD2	TGCGCCAGCAGCTTGGTTAGCGGGGGTTCCTACGAGCAGTACTTC	CASSLVSGGSYEQYF
once	TRBV10-1	TRBJ2-3	TRBD2	TGCGCCAGCAGTGCGGGACTAGCGGGGGACACAGATACGCAGTATTTT	CASSAGLAGDTDTQYF
-	TRBV28	TRBJ2-5	-	TGTGCCAGCAGTTCCACACCGGGACAAGCCTCCGCCCAGTACTTC	CASSSTPGQASAQYF
many	TRBV6-2/TRBV6-3	TRBJ2-7	TRBD2	TGTGCCAGCAGTTCAGTTCAGGGACTATCGACCGAGCAGTACTTC	CASSSVQGLSTEQYF
-	TRBV4-1	TRBJ2-5	TRBD2	TGCACCAGCAGCTTGGGGACTAGCGGGAGGGCGGAGACCCAGTACTTC	CTSSLGTSGRAETQYF
many	TRBV2	TRBJ1-1	TRBD1	TGTGCCAGCAGAGACACAGGGGCGGGGACTGAAGCTTTCTTT	CASRDTGAGTEAFF
-	TRBV28	TRBJ2-7	TRBD2	TGTGCCAGCAGTTTACTCCTAGCGGGAGCCTCCTACGAGCAGTACTTC	CASSLLLAGASYEQYF
-	TRBV28	TRBJ1-5	TRBD1	TGTGCCAGCAGTAAACAACAGGGGCAGGGGCAGCCCCAGCATTTT	CASSKQQGQGQPQHF
-	TRBV11-2	TRBJ1-4	-	TGTGCCAGCAGCCCAGGGGCCGCAAGCCTTGCAACTAATGAAAAACTGTTTTTT	CASSPGAASLATNEKLFF
-	TRBV21-1	TRBJ1-5	-	TGTGCCAGCAGCAAAGGGGCACAGCCCCAGCATTTT	CASSKGAQPQHF
-	TRBV4-2	TRBJ1-4	TRBD1	TGTACCAGCAGCCAAGGACAGGTCCTTGAAAAACTGTTTTTT	CTSSQGQVLEKLFF
-	TRBV21-1	TRBJ2-7	-	TGTGCCAGCAGCAAAGGGGGACAGGGGGCTTGCGAGCAGTACTTC	CASSKGGQGACEQYF
-	TRBV20-1	TRBJ2-7	-	TGCAGTGCCATCGCGCGGGACTCCTACGAGCAGTACTTC	CSAIARDSYEQYF
few	TRBV11-2	TRBJ2-3	TRBD2	TGTGCCAGCAGCTTAACCGGGGGGGTTAGCACAGATACGCAGTATTTT	CASSLTGGVSTDTQYF
-	TRBV6-5	TRBJ1-1	TRBD1	TGTGCCAGCACATACTCCGGGACAGGGGACTCTTCCGCAGCTTTCTTT	CASTYSGTGDSSAAFF
-	TRBV5-1	TRBJ2-3	-	TGCGCCAGCAGCTTGGGAGGGCTAGCGATGACAGATACGCAGTATTTT	CASSLGGLAMTDTQYF
once	TRBV20-1	TRBJ2-2	-	TGCAGTGCTAGAGTGTTAGGGGCGAAGAACACCGGGGAGCTGTTTTTT	CSARVLGAKNTGELFF
few	TRBV5-5	TRBJ2-5	-	TGTGCCAGCAGCCCGCGGGCCGAAGGTTACAGAGAGACCCAGTACTTC	CASSPRAEGYRETQYF
-	TRBV7-2	TRBJ1-2	TRBD1	TGTGCCAGCAGCCCCCGGGACAGGGCCTTACATGGCTACACCTTC	CASSPRDRALHGYTF